This T cell receptor (beta chain) was documented in a study of cytomegalovirus exposure and HLA in healthy donors (dated by TCRdb to the late 2010s). Broadly, across the study: An earlier analysis of around 600 of the donors reported approximately 300 Gb of sequence data and 117 million unique TCR beta sequences from approximately 180 million T cells. The study was designed to test whether signatures of past pathogen exposure could be identified by cataloging public T cell receptors. Donor age, sex, ethnicity and CMV serostatus were compiled together with the repertoire data. Among 300 to 500 genotyped donors of the cohort, an average of about 240,000 unique TCR beta nucleotide sequences was sequenced per donor, of which roughly 17% were non-productive. Because of strong linkage in the cohort, a handful of DR-DQ haplotypes were treated as single units for association and clustering. All discovery cohort repertoires had been generated using a single sequencing platform. Rather than drawing on any new phenotypic data, the later analysis identified candidate immune exposures from TCR beta sequences and the way those sequences occurred across donors. Using immunosequencing, the study profiled T cell repertoires from around 680 subjects and related those repertoires to cytomegalovirus serostatus. Genome-wide SNP genotypes for about 65% of the 666 donors were used in a later genetic analysis, which treated that subset as a discovery cohort. Typing coverage varied by locus: roughly 620-640 donors for A, B, C, DRB1 and DQB1; about 520 for DQA1; about 570 for DPA1; some 470 for DPB1. In an earlier analysis of more than 550 of the donors, high-throughput TCR beta sequencing was used to judge whether each TCR beta V gene segment behaved as functional or pseudogenic. Besides the first cohort of roughly 700 subjects, a separate validation cohort made up of roughly 130 different subjects was used. Among the roughly 400 genotyped donors, around 81% belonged to the genetic ancestry cluster associated with self-reported Caucasian donors. An early release covering about 600 HLA-typed donors comprised about 300 gigabases of sequencing data and tens of millions of unique TCR sequences. HLA typing covered class I and class II loci at four-digit resolution. In a later analysis, previously published TCR beta repertoires from 666 donors were re-analyzed and high-resolution HLA genotyping was added so that TCR occurrence patterns could be studied. To predict cytomegalovirus infection status, the study brought together high-throughput TCR immunosequencing, statistical association of individual TCRs with disease status, and machine learning.

What the study reported, not specific to this receptor: CMV serostatus was the only immune exposure information available for the cohort. A later analysis found that HLA-associated TCR beta chains were more clonally expanded and had lower generation probabilities than equally common non-associated chains. Across donors, most TCR sequences were observed very rarely, whereas some public TCRs were present in many individuals. A total of 164 TCR beta chains were listed by the study as associated with cytomegalovirus. Because HLA typing was unavailable for some donors at each locus, only the typed subset was used in association tests. A later genetic analysis reported fewer N-insertions in productive TCRs among donors in an Asian-associated ancestry cluster than the approximately 700-donor mean. The authors suggested that the approach could potentially be generalized to other disease states and immunological phenotypes. Roughly uniform sequencing depth across donors was assumed in presence/absence analyses, although this assumption may not hold. The cohort was sequenced for TCR beta chains only, and without alpha or paired-chain data the features that could be detected were limited. When HLA alleles, especially DR and DQ, strongly co-occurred, TCR associations were difficult to assign to individual alleles. In vitro tests confirmed that a few of the cytomegalovirus-associated TCR beta chains recognize cytomegalovirus antigens. Correlated functional status among segregating V segments might reflect linkage disequilibrium, but an unknown experimental factor could not be ruled out. In a later analysis, most CMV-associated TCR beta chains were found to appear HLA-restricted, with HLA associations seemingly driven largely by CMV exposure. Several of the top co-occurrence clusters appeared to be linked to parvovirus B19, influenza, CMV and Epstein-Barr virus, according to a later analysis. In a later analysis, the rate of TCR association differed among HLA loci, with DRB1 alleles having the most associated TCRs and HLA-C alleles having the fewest. In an earlier analysis of around 600 of the donors, most TCR beta V segments were observed in productive rearrangements about 90% or about 30% of the time, broadly matching IMGT annotations. The earlier analysis of approximately 540 of the donors excluded fewer than 20 rarely observed V segments, including chromosome 9 orphons, because counts were too low. A cluster of highly shared sequence variants was judged likely to represent a technical artifact of the sequencing pipeline. A further reported finding was that TCR beta sequences accurately predicted the HLA-A and HLA-B alleles for most subjects in the first cohort. At a false discovery rate of 0.05, a later analysis linked 16,951 TCR beta sequences to specific HLA alleles. The 87-base-pair reads could not distinguish some IMGT-functional V segments, including TRBV6-2 and TRBV6-3, so those segments were excluded. A later genetic analysis associated a missense DCLRE1C variant with V-gene and J-gene trimming of TCR beta chains, and an independent cohort replicated the association. The classifier was reported to diagnose cytomegalovirus status with high specificity and sensitivity in both the original and validation cohorts.

The CDR3 runs 11 residues from the cysteine to the phenylalanine. CDR3 DNA only is kept here, 33 bases in frame from base 1. Ends trimmed: V by 7 bases, J by 5 bases; bases unmatched to a gene: 4. The CDR1 and CDR2 encoded by the germline V gene are SQVTM and ANQGSEA. Notes on this clone: Its antigen remains undetermined. Per-nucleotide qualities are absent, and no much larger clonotype sits a single base away.

The cohort comprised fewer than 700 healthy bone marrow donors. Cohort members were all nominally healthy when sampled, although unrecorded immune exposures were likely present. The donor tested CMV seropositive, placing the donor among the 289 seropositive members of the cohort. A peripheral blood sample was collected from each donor, and TCR beta sequencing was performed on peripheral blood mononuclear cells. Genomic DNA extraction from the blood cell samples was performed with the Qiagen DNeasy Blood Extraction Kit. Receptors were amplified or captured by the immunoSEQ multiplex PCR assay. For the multiplex PCR, a mixture combining 60 forward primers for TCR Vbeta segments and 13 reverse primers for TCR Jbeta segments was used. Amplification of the CDR3 region of rearranged TCR beta genes was performed with a multiplex PCR assay on genomic DNA. On the Illumina HiSeq System, the amplified TCR beta libraries were sequenced as 87-base-pair reads. In the original analysis: A later analysis tallied 70 million to 100 million unique TCR beta chains across the 660 or so repertoires, and approximately 12 million of those chains were shared by two or more donors. Raw reads were error-corrected and collapsed into unique sequences with a nearest-neighbor algorithm that merged closely related sequences to remove PCR and sequencing errors. To assign V, D and J gene segments, CDR3 sequences were aligned to IMGT reference sequences. For a sequence to be retained, at least a six-nucleotide match to both a V gene segment and a J gene segment was required. Rearrangements were classified as productive when the CDR3 lacked stop codons and remained in frame with V and J, and all other rearrangements were classified as non-productive. CDR3 was defined by IMGT convention, running from the second conserved V-encoded cysteine to the conserved J-encoded phenylalanine. The earlier analysis of some 540 of the donors excluded any sequence lacking an unambiguous match to a single V gene segment. An earlier analysis of 500 to 600 of the donors classified V segments as functional when productive rearrangements were above 56.7% and as segregating when the standard deviation between donors was above 5%. To diagnose cytomegalovirus status from the catalog of TCR beta chain sequences, a statistical classification framework was built. In a later analysis, TCR nucleotide sequences were compared against IMGT/GENE-DB human TR gene sequences so that V and J genes could be assigned. A later analysis assigned CDR3 sequences and most-parsimonious VDJ recombination scenarios with the TCRdist pipeline. In a later analysis, each TCR beta chain was defined by its CDR3 amino acid sequence together with its V-gene family, and reads without a unique V-gene family were excluded. In a later analysis, nearly 600 highly shared, low-generation-probability nucleotide sequences were removed to address suspected cross-contamination and a sequencing artifact. In a later analysis, a clonal expansion index was calculated for each public chain from normalized within-repertoire ranks of inferred template counts. A later analysis computed generation probabilities with a VDJ recombination model fitted to out-of-frame rearrangements, and checked the results against IGoR. In a later analysis, TCR-TCR, TCR-HLA and TCR-CMV co-occurrence was scored with hypergeometric tests, and a repertoire-size bias correction was applied to TCR pairs. A later analysis estimated false discovery rates by permuting HLA or CMV assignments 20 times. In a later analysis, co-occurring TCRs were grouped with DBSCAN, and TCRdist sequence similarity was added when clustering was performed within HLA-allele-positive subsets. Repertoires with fewer than 30,000 or more than 120,000 public chains were left out of co-occurrence clustering, as were a handful of repertoires with anomalous nucleotide sharing. TCRdb's version of the immuneACCESS table is confined to in-frame rearrangements and falls short of the full clone set. An unresolved V gene accounts for under half of the shortfall where checked; the remainder is of unknown origin. The V and J calls and clone size are taken from that table; D and trimming were inferred from the DNA. Recorded for this sample are under 150,000 clones; around 78% of them occurred a single time. Together, the top ten hold around 5.9% of the sample.

The chain is assembled from TRBV29-1 and TRBJ1-1, and TRBD1 aligns with 7 junction nucleotides. This TCR came from a woman in her thirties or forties in good health and CMV-seropositive. Sequenced material: PBMCs. The CDR3 here reads CSAGGQTEAFF. Here is the DNA: TGCAGCGCAGGGGGGCAAACTGAAGCTTTCTTT.